The 7 T cell receptor beta chains presented below share a single source sample, sequenced in a study of siplizumab effects on memory and regulatory T cells. Produced via immunoSEQ multiplex PCR; TCRdb's table is partial and in-frame only. This sample yields over 95,000 clones, of which just over 90% are seen a single time; over 0.15% belongs to the top ten. Sequenced: non-Treg CD4+ T cells sorted from blood. Receptors were obtained from a human donor in good health.

The chain carries TRBV2 and TRBJ2-3; no clear D. CDR1 SNHLY and CDR2 FYNNEI come from the germline V gene. The CDR3 runs to 12 residues. V lost 6 bases and J 2 bases, leaving 6 bases between the germline ends. The CDR3 reads CASRLNTDTQYF. CDR3 in DNA: TGTGCCAGCAGATTAAACACAGATACGCAGTATTTT.

The CDR3 coding sequence is TGCGCCAGCAGCCAAGATCCAGGGGGGTTGAACACCGGGGAGCTGTTTTTT. It encodes CASSQDPGGLNTGELFF. The gene calls are TRBV4-1 and TRBJ2-2, with D perhaps matching TRBD1 (7 bases). The CDR3 is 17 residues long. V dropped 0 bases and J dropped 1 base, with 12 bases sitting between them. CDR1 MGHRA and CDR2 YSYEKL come from the germline V gene.

V is TRBV7-9 and J is TRBJ2-3; the D is unclear. This CDR3 contains 15 residues. Looked up from germline, CDR1 is SEHNR and CDR2 is FQNEAQ (reference sequence). V lost 0 bases and J lost 4, with 11 bases in between. The CDR3, as DNA: TGTGCCAGCAGCTTAGCGGGTCCTGGGGCAGATACGCAGTATTTT. This encodes CASSLAGPGADTQYF.

V usage is TRBV7-2 and J usage is TRBJ1-2, with TRBD1 as a possible D gene (5 bases). Trimming shortened V by 1 base and J by 8 bases, and 8 bases separated the two germline ends. This CDR3 has 12 amino acids. Germline CDR1 reads SGHTA; CDR2 reads FQGNSA. CDR3 DNA: TGTGCCAGCAGCTTAGTAGGGGTAGGCTACACCTTC. It specifies CASSLVGVGYTF.

The V gene is TRBV13, the J gene TRBJ1-1; D unclear. The CDR3 is 13 residues long. CDR1 and CDR2 from the germline V gene are PRHDT and FYEKMQ (reference sequence). V lost 3 bases and J lost 7, with 12 bases in between. CDR3 nucleotide sequence: TGTGCCAGCAGCTTCCACAGATTGGGTGAAGCTTTCTTT. Amino acids: CASSFHRLGEAFF.

This clone was observed a handful of times. V and J are TRBV30 and TRBJ2-3, with 7 bases matching TRBD2. Germline loops: CDR1 GTSNPN, CDR2 SVGIG (reference sequence). V gave up 6 bases and J gave up 0 bases; unmatched junction bases: 6. The CDR3 has 14 amino acids. The CDR3 region has the DNA TGTGCCTGCCTGCGGGGGTTAAGCACAGATACGCAGTATTTT. Protein sequence: CACLRGLSTDTQYF.

The gene calls are TRBV18 and TRBJ2-1, with D maybe TRBD1 (6 bases). The CDR3 runs 16 residues. V was cut by 0 bases and J by 5 bases, with 14 bases left in between. Per germline, CDR1 KGHSH and CDR2 LQKENI. CDR3 sequence (DNA): TGTGCCAGCTCACCACCGGGCCAGGGGATGCACAATGAGCAGTTCTTC. Protein: CASSPPGQGMHNEQFF. Supplemented by reference TRBV18 and TRBJ2-1, the full variable domain reads NAGVMQNPRHLVRRRGQEARLRCSPMKGHSHVYWYRQLPEEGLKFMVYLQKENIIDESGMPKERFSAEFPKEGPSILRIQQVVRGDSAAYFCASSPPGQGMHNEQFFGPGTRLTVL.